Following are 18 T cell receptor beta chains from one sample sequenced in a study of blood T cells in healthy people across ages. Through a sample-barcoded 5' primer and a J-beta primer mix, a second PCR was run for 7 to 11 cycles. TCRdb independently ran MiXCR on the 5' RACE reads; one entry per CDR3 protein. The sample records more than 900,000 distinct CDR3 sequences, under 30% being singletons. This sample also belongs to another study, concerning T cells of mothers and their children.

The sequenced material came from blood. The receptor source for this set is a girl under 10 years old in good health.

This chain connects TRBV12-3 or TRBV12-4 to TRBJ2-1, with D maybe TRBD2 (6 bases). The V end was cut by 8 bases, the J end by 5 bases, with 13 bases between. This CDR3 region has 13 residues. The CDR3 here is CASGLRENNEQFF. The CDR3 DNA reads TGTGCCAGCGGACTTCGGGAGAACAATGAGCAGTTCTTC.

V and J are TRBV12-3 or TRBV12-4 and TRBJ1-2; D call uncertain. Trimming shortened V by 6 bases and J by 6 bases, and 11 bases separated the two germline ends. The CDR3 consists of 12 residues. CDR3 sequence reads: CASSLTADGYTF. For the CDR3, the DNA is TGTGCCAGCAGCCTCACCGCGGATGGCTACACCTTC.

This clonotype came up a few times. This rearrangement joins TRBV7-8 to TRBJ2-4; D gene uncertain. Germline values: CDR1 SGHVS, CDR2 FQNEAQ. The CDR3 extends over 17 amino acids. V was trimmed by 1 base and J by 0 bases, leaving 13 bases between them. CDR3 loop: CASSLDVLKLAKNIQYF. The CDR3 DNA follows: TGTGCCAGCAGCTTAGATGTTCTCAAGTTAGCCAAAAACATTCAGTACTTC.

V gene TRBV2 combines with J gene TRBJ2-3; D call uncertain. Trimming pared 11 bases from V and 2 bases from J, leaving 8 bases between. CDR1 and CDR2 (germline): SNHLY, FYNNEI. The CDR3 runs to 11 residues. CDR3: CASRVTDTQYF. The CDR3 DNA sequence: TGTGCCTCCCGCGTCACAGATACGCAGTATTTT.

The genes are TRBV4-2 and TRBJ2-7; D is unresolved. CDR1 is LGHNA, CDR2 YNFKEQ, per germline. CDR3 size: 13 residues. The V end lost 5 bases, the J end lost 2 bases, and 10 bases lay between the germline ends. In DNA, the CDR3 is TGTGCCAGCAGCACCCGGGCCGCCTACGAGCAGTACTTC. Amino acids: CASSTRAAYEQYF.

This clonotype was counted only a few times. This chain links TRBV7-6 with TRBJ2-1; the match to TRBD2 covers 9 bases. V gave up 4 bases and J gave up 6 bases; unmatched junction bases: 13. The germline V gene encodes CDR1 SGHVS and CDR2 FNYEAQ. This CDR3 contains 17 residues. The CDR3 region is CASSSHYAGTSINEQFF. The CDR3 DNA follows: TGTGCCAGCAGCTCCCATTACGCCGGGACTAGCATCAATGAGCAGTTCTTC.

The chain employs TRBV6-1 and TRBJ1-2; D may be TRBD1 (5 bases). The CDR3 extends over 17 amino acids. The germline V and J ends were trimmed by 7 bases and 0 bases, with 21 bases remaining between them. CDR1 is MNHNS, CDR2 SASEGT, per germline. CDR3 bases: TGTGCCAGCAACGGAATCGGCCGGGACGGAACTAACTATGGCTACACCTTC. The encoded protein is CASNGIGRDGTNYGYTF.

This clonotype was recorded a few times. The gene calls are TRBV29-1 and TRBJ2-5; D unclear. The DNA end is more similar to TRBJ2-1, so the J call may be wrong. The CDR3 totals 12 residues. Germline assignment: CDR1 SQVTM and CDR2 ANQGSEA. CDR3 residues: CSVGERLNEQFF. The CDR3 DNA is TGCAGCGTTGGCGAGAGGTTGAATGAGCAGTTCTTC.

Remarks on this clonotype: At one of its ends the junction is not consistent with the germline gene, which may arise from a read error. This chain connects TRBV7-9 to TRBJ2-5; the D gene is possibly TRBD1 (6 bases). The CDR3 is made up of 15 amino acids. Germline lookup yields CDR1 SEHNR and CDR2 FQNEAQ (reference sequence). CDR3 DNA: TGTGCTAGCAGCTTAGTGGGGGCTGACGAGGAGACCCAGTACTTC. Translated: CASSLVGADEETQYF.

The chain joins TRBV21-1 to TRBJ2-7; TRBD2 is taken as the D call from the table, unchecked against the DNA. TRBV21-1 counts as a pseudogene. The CDR3 is made up of 15 amino acids. CDR3 coding DNA: TGTGCCAGCAGCAACTCCGCGGGTGCTTCGATCGAGCAGTACTTC. This codes for CASSNSAGASIEQYF.

This clonotype was detected a few times. This chain uses TRBV5-6 with TRBJ2-2, with TRBD2 matching 9 bases. The CDR3 is 15 amino acids. Germline V gene data show CDR1 as SGHDT and CDR2 as YYEEEE. The V gene end was trimmed by 4 bases and the J gene end by 2 bases; junction bases not matched to a gene: 3. The CDR3 nucleotides read TGTGCCAGCAGCATTAGCGGGGGAAACACCGGGGAGCTGTTTTTT. Its translation: CASSISGGNTGELFF.

This clonotype has only a few counts. CDR3 sequence reads: CSARASYDTQYF. The CDR3 coding sequence is TGCAGTGCTCGGGCTAGCTACGATACGCAGTATTTT. The chain employs TRBV20-1 and TRBJ2-3, with D possibly matching TRBD2 (5 bases). Per the germline V gene, CDR1 is DFQATT and CDR2 is SNEGSKA (reference sequence). V was clipped by 5 bases and J by 6 bases, with 12 bases between them. The CDR3 is 12 residues long.

This clonotype was observed a handful of times. The CDR3 DNA follows: TGCGCCAGCAGCCAACACAAGGCAGGGCTAGCGCGTGAGACCCAGTACTTC. Amino acid sequence: CASSQHKAGLARETQYF. The chain links TRBV4-3 to TRBJ2-5; the D gene is possibly TRBD2 (6 bases). Germline CDR1 LGHNA, CDR2 YSLEER. V lost 2 bases, J lost 5 bases, and 21 bases lay in between. This CDR3 contains 17 residues.

The table lists this clonotype with a few counts. The chain recombines TRBV12-5 with TRBJ2-1; 11 bases are shared with TRBD2. Looked up from germline, CDR1 is LGHNT and CDR2 is FRNRAP. The V and J ends lost 5 bases and 6 bases, in that order; junction bases with no gene match: 15. The CDR3 is made up of 18 amino acids. This CDR3 is CASGPKYTGLAESNEQFF. CDR3 in DNA: TGTGCTAGTGGTCCGAAATATACGGGACTAGCGGAGAGCAATGAGCAGTTCTTC.

This clonotype has just a few counts. V gene TRBV12-3 or TRBV12-4 combines with J gene TRBJ2-2, with D perhaps being TRBD1 or TRBD2 (6 bases each). CDR3 length equals 14 residues. Trimming stripped 9 bases from V and 1 base from J, with 12 bases between. The CDR3 DNA sequence: TGTGCCAGGGGGGGCGGCGAGAACACCGGGGAGCTGTTTTTT. This sequence encodes CARGGGENTGELFF.

The chain couples TRBV6-4 to TRBJ2-1; no reliable D call. Germline V gene lookup returns CDR1 MRHNA and CDR2 SNTAGT. V was trimmed by 8 bases and J by 8 bases, leaving 16 bases between them. The CDR3 runs 13 residues. CDR3 sequence: CASADSPTHEQFF. The CDR3 coding sequence is TGTGCCAGCGCCGACTCTCCCACCCATGAGCAGTTCTTC.

This clonotype appeared once. This chain links TRBV20-1 with TRBJ2-1; 8 bases fit TRBD2. CDR1 is DFQATT, CDR2 SNEGSKA, per germline (reference sequence). The V and J ends lost 3 bases and 0 bases, in that order; junction bases with no gene match: 13. This CDR3 comprises 18 residues. The CDR3 protein is CSASGSGLSGSSYNEQFF. CDR3 nucleotides: TGCAGTGCTAGTGGCTCGGGGCTAAGCGGGAGCTCCTACAATGAGCAGTTCTTC.

The chain has TRBV7-2 and TRBJ1-1, with D possibly being TRBD1 (6 bases). The germline V gene has CDR1 SGHTA and CDR2 FQGNSA. The CDR3 length is 15 residues. Trimming cost V 3 bases and J 3 bases, with 14 bases left between them. In DNA, the CDR3 is TGTGCCAGCAGCTTGTTGGGGGCTCGGTACACTGAAGCTTTCTTT. It translates to CASSLLGARYTEAFF.